One sample yielded the 32 T cell receptor beta chains listed below, sequenced in a study of cytomegalovirus exposure and HLA in healthy donors. This PCR relied on a set of 60 Vbeta primers and 13 Jbeta primers. Method: immunoSEQ multiplex PCR; TCRdb's copy keeps in-frame clones and lacks some. The sample has under 200,000 clones; roughly four fifths are singletons. Sequenced input: PBMCs. These receptor sequences come from a female donor in good health and CMV-seronegative.

The chain uses TRBV19 and TRBJ2-6; the D gene is possibly TRBD1 (5 bases). CDR3 size: 17 residues. Germline V gene sequence: CDR1 LNHDA, CDR2 SQIVND (reference sequence). Trimming stripped 6 bases from V and 0 bases from J, with 15 bases between. CDR3 residues: CASSRETGLSGANVLTF. CDR3 bases: TGTGCCAGTAGCCGCGAAACAGGTCTCTCTGGGGCCAACGTCCTGACTTTC.

This chain joins TRBV4-2 and TRBJ1-2; a weak D match, TRBD1 (5 bases). CDR3 size: 15 residues. Trimming cost V 0 bases and J 4 bases, with 12 bases left between them. Germline lookup yields CDR1 LGHNA and CDR2 YNFKEQ. The CDR3 loop reads CASSQDVQGPYGYTF. In DNA form, the CDR3 reads TGTGCCAGCAGCCAAGATGTCCAGGGTCCCTATGGCTACACCTTC.

The genes are TRBV18 and TRBJ2-7, with D perhaps matching TRBD1 (5 bases). Germline V CDR1 and CDR2: KGHSH, LQKENI. V dropped 1 base and J dropped 3 bases, with 13 bases sitting between them. The CDR3 loop spans 15 amino acids. DNA of the CDR3: TGTGCCAGCTCACCACGGACACGGACCCTCTACGAGCAGTACTTC. It is translated as CASSPRTRTLYEQYF.

The chain is built from TRBV19 and TRBJ1-1; 8 bases align to TRBD1. Germline V gives CDR1 LNHDA, CDR2 SQIVND (reference sequence). With 2 bases clipped from V and 5 bases from J, the junction kept 16 bases outside the gene matches. This CDR3 region has 18 residues. The CDR3 nucleotides are TGTGCCAGTAGTATAAGGGTTCGGCAGGGGGCTGAGAAAACTGAAGCTTTCTTT. It specifies CASSIRVRQGAEKTEAFF.

The chain joins TRBV5-4 to TRBJ1-6; 7 nucleotides line up with TRBD1. The germline gives CDR1 SGHNT, CDR2 YYREEE (reference sequence). CDR3 length: 14 amino acids. Trimming removed 5 bases from V and 7 bases from J; junction bases left unmatched: 6. The CDR3 region is CASRRDSDNSPLHF. The CDR3 nucleotides are TGTGCCAGCAGGCGGGACAGCGACAATTCACCCCTCCACTTT.

This clone has a handful of counts. The chain carries TRBV28 and TRBJ1-5; the D is unclear. Germline loops: CDR1 MDHEN, CDR2 SYDVKM. V lost 7 bases to trimming and J lost 2 bases, with 12 bases between them. The CDR3 contains 14 residues. The CDR3 reads CASMWAVGNQPQHF. The CDR3 nucleotides are TGTGCCAGCATGTGGGCAGTGGGCAATCAGCCCCAGCATTTT.

V is TRBV28 and J is TRBJ1-4; D ambiguous. CDR3 length: 16 residues. Trimming removed 3 bases at V and 2 bases at J, with 13 bases between. Per the germline V gene, CDR1 is MDHEN and CDR2 is SYDVKM. In DNA form, the CDR3 reads TGTGCCAGCAGTTTGTCCCCGGGAAGGACTAATGAAAAACTGTTTTTT. Residues: CASSLSPGRTNEKLFF.

This clone appeared a single time. The rearrangement uses TRBV15 and TRBJ2-1; 10 positions match TRBD1. The junction had 15 bases not matched to a gene; V was cut back by 3 bases and J by 10 bases. The length of the CDR3 is 17 residues. CDR1 LNHNV and CDR2 YYDKDF come from the germline V gene (reference sequence). The CDR3 reads CATSSLNRDRGRREQFF. Here the CDR3 DNA reads TGTGCCACCAGCAGCCTAAACCGGGACAGGGGTCGAAGGGAGCAGTTCTTC. The full variable domain, with the rest looked up from reference TRBV15 and TRBJ2-1, is DAMVIQNPRYQVTQFGKPVTLSCSQTLNHNVMYWYQQKSSQAPKLLFHYYDKDFNNEADTPDNFQSRRPNTSFCFLDIRSPGLGDTAMYLCATSSLNRDRGRREQFFGPGTRLTVL.

The chain has TRBV28 and TRBJ1-1; D not resolved. V was clipped by 6 bases and J by 3 bases, with 14 bases between them. CDR3 size: 14 residues. Germline V CDR1 and CDR2: MDHEN, SYDVKM. For the CDR3, the DNA is TGTGCCAGCAGCCTAGCAATTGAGTACACTGAAGCTTTCTTT. It is translated as CASSLAIEYTEAFF.

The chain employs TRBV19 and TRBJ2-5; 8 bases agree with TRBD2. The CDR3 contains 16 residues. Germline loops: CDR1 LNHDA, CDR2 SQIVND (reference sequence). V lost 3 bases to trimming and J lost 3 bases; unmatched junction nucleotides: 9. The CDR3 loop reads CASSIGRGGYKETQYF. The DNA of the CDR3 is TGTGCCAGTAGTATTGGACGGGGGGGCTACAAAGAGACCCAGTACTTC.

The rearrangement joins TRBV10-3 to TRBJ1-2; a weak D match, TRBD1 (5 bases). This CDR3 is 11 amino acids long. V was shortened by 10 bases and J by 5 bases, with 11 bases between the two germline ends. Germline V gene sequence: CDR1 ENHRY, CDR2 SYGVKD. The CDR3 DNA sequence: TGTGCCACCAAGACAGATTATGGCTACACCTTC. Translated: CATKTDYGYTF.

This chain connects TRBV5-1 to TRBJ2-4, with 10 nucleotides matching TRBD1. Germline lookup yields CDR1 SGHRS and CDR2 YFSETQ. Trimming cost V 5 bases and J 6 bases; bases outside gene matches: 5. There are 14 residues in the CDR3. The CDR3 coding sequence is TGCGCCAGCAGATCGACAGGGGGCGCAAACATTCAGTACTTC. Protein sequence: CASRSTGGANIQYF.

This clone was recorded only once. The germline gene is not matched at one end of the junction; a read error may be the cause. V gene TRBV7-2 combines with J gene TRBJ1-2, with D perhaps matching TRBD1 (5 bases). CDR1 and CDR2 from the germline V gene are SGHTA and FQGNSA. The CDR3 extends over 13 amino acids. For the CDR3, the DNA is TGTGCCAGCAGTTTAGATGGGACTAGGTCGCGCACCTTC. It codes for CASSLDGTRSRTF.

This chain connects TRBV11-2 to TRBJ2-3; D gene uncertain. Trimming left V 0 bases short and J 7 bases short, with 5 bases between. In germline, CDR1 is SGHAT, CDR2 FQNNGV. This CDR3 region has 12 residues. In nucleotides, the CDR3 is TGTGCCAGCAGCTTAGAGCGGTATACGCAGTATTTT. The encoded protein is CASSLERYTQYF.

As concerns this clone: The junction differs from germline at one of its ends, possibly a read error. The CDR3 spells CSSSLVSLGTKNIQYF. CDR3 DNA sequence: TGTTCCAGCAGCTTAGTCAGCCTCGGGACTAAAAACATTCAGTACTTC. V and J are TRBV7-9 and TRBJ2-4, with a possible D match to TRBD2 (6 bases). The CDR3 contains 16 residues. Germline V CDR1 and CDR2: SEHNR, FQNEAQ (reference sequence).

The gene calls are TRBV5-8 and TRBJ2-1; 10 bases match TRBD2. Germline values: CDR1 SGHTS, CDR2 YDEGEE. The CDR3 has 17 amino acids. Trimming at V came to 2 bases and at J to 5 bases, leaving 10 bases not matched to a gene. CDR3 bases: TGTGCCAGCAGCTTTGGATCGAGCGGGAGGGGCCACAATGAGCAGTTCTTC. The encoded protein is CASSFGSSGRGHNEQFF.

This sequence joins TRBV30 and TRBJ1-1, with TRBD1 identical over 9 bases. This CDR3 contains 13 residues. V gave up 4 bases and J gave up 11 bases; unmatched junction bases: 11. The germline V gene encodes CDR1 GTSNPN and CDR2 SVGIG (reference sequence). Written as DNA, the CDR3 is TGTGCCTGGACCCTTGACAGGGGGATTTCGGCTTTCTTT. Translated: CAWTLDRGISAFF. Complete variable domain (other parts from reference TRBV30 and TRBJ1-1): SQTIHQWPATLVQPVGSPLSLECTVEGTSNPNLYWYRQAAGRGLQLLFYSVGIGQISSEVPQNLSASRPQDRQFILSSKKLLLSDSGFYLCAWTLDRGISAFFGQGTRLTVV.

The chain joins TRBV9 to TRBJ1-4; unclear D gene. The V end lost 2 bases, the J end lost 2 bases, and 10 bases lay between the germline ends. CDR3 length: 15 amino acids. CDR1 and CDR2 (germline): SGDLS, YYNGEE. The CDR3: CASSVGVQTNEKLFF. In DNA form, the CDR3 reads TGTGCCAGCAGCGTCGGGGTCCAGACTAATGAAAAACTGTTTTTT.

This clone was picked up one time. This chain connects TRBV5-1 to TRBJ2-2; D might be TRBD2 (5 bases). Germline values: CDR1 SGHRS, CDR2 YFSETQ. This CDR3 spans 16 amino acids. V was shortened by 2 bases and J by 3 bases, with 14 bases between the two germline ends. The CDR3 loop is CASSFGQADHTGELFF. In DNA form, the CDR3 reads TGCGCCAGCAGCTTTGGTCAAGCGGACCACACCGGGGAGCTGTTTTTT.

The rearrangement uses TRBV28 and TRBJ2-7; D is unclear. This CDR3 region has 11 residues. Per the germline V gene, CDR1 is MDHEN and CDR2 is SYDVKM. Trimming stripped 8 bases from V and 5 bases from J, with 10 bases between. This chain's CDR3 is CASALIHEQYF. Here the CDR3 DNA reads TGTGCCAGCGCCCTAATCCACGAGCAGTACTTC.

This clone was counted a few times. V gene TRBV29-1 combines with J gene TRBJ2-1; TRBD2 matches at 8 bases. The CDR3 covers 16 residues. In germline, CDR1 is SQVTM, CDR2 ANQGSEA. V trimming: 6 bases; J trimming: 5 bases; junction bases outside the gene matches: 15. The CDR3 here is CSVGGGGGGPHNEQFF. Here the CDR3 DNA reads TGCAGCGTCGGGGGGGGAGGGGGAGGGCCCCACAATGAGCAGTTCTTC.

The chain joins TRBV4-1 to TRBJ1-1, with D possibly matching TRBD1 (6 bases). Germline loops: CDR1 MGHRA, CDR2 YSYEKL. V was cut by 3 bases and J by 2 bases, with 13 bases left in between. CDR3 length: 15 residues. The CDR3 sequence is CASSHGGQLNTEAFF. In nucleotides, the CDR3 is TGCGCCAGCAGCCACGGGGGGCAGCTTAACACTGAAGCTTTCTTT.

This sequence joins TRBV7-9 and TRBJ2-7, with 10 bases aligning to TRBD2. The V gene's germline CDR1 is SEHNR and CDR2 FQNEAQ (reference sequence). J was trimmed by 9 bases and V by 10 bases; bases with no gene match: 9. This CDR3 is 12 amino acids long. CDR3 region: CAIESGRGLQYF. The CDR3, as DNA: TGTGCCATCGAAAGCGGGAGGGGGTTGCAGTACTTC.

The chain is built from TRBV11-2 and TRBJ2-7; 9 bases map to TRBD1. Germline V lookup: CDR1 SGHAT, CDR2 FQNNGV. The CDR3 consists of 15 residues. V lost 7 bases and J lost 2; bases outside the gene matches: 9. CDR3 DNA sequence: TGTGCCAGCACCCCCGGACAGGGGAATACCTACGAGCAGTACTTC. Its translation: CASTPGQGNTYEQYF.

The rearrangement links TRBV11-2 to TRBJ2-7; TRBD2 agrees at 12 bases. J gave up 3 bases and V 7 bases, and 10 bases lay outside the gene matches. CDR3 length: 16 residues. Germline V gene sequence: CDR1 SGHAT, CDR2 FQNNGV. CDR3 amino acids: CASTRTSGNLNYEQYF. For the CDR3, the DNA is TGTGCCAGCACAAGGACTAGCGGGAATCTAAACTACGAGCAGTACTTC.

This clone was seen only once. This chain uses TRBV5-8 with TRBJ1-2; no definite D call. Germline V gene data show CDR1 as SGHTS and CDR2 as YDEGEE. Trimming left V 0 bases short and J 2 bases short, with 8 bases between. There are 14 residues in the CDR3. Here the CDR3 reads CASSLAPGNYGYTF. The DNA for the CDR3 is TGTGCCAGCAGCTTGGCTCCGGGAAACTATGGCTACACCTTC.

Comments on this clone: Other DNA sequences in the sample encode the same CDR3. The chain carries TRBV2 and TRBJ1-1; tentatively, D is TRBD1 (5 bases). V gave up 3 bases and J gave up 4 bases, with 12 bases separating them. Germline CDR1 reads SNHLY; CDR2 reads FYNNEI. This CDR3 spans 14 amino acids. The CDR3 sequence is CASSDRGVGTEAFF. The CDR3 DNA sequence: TGTGCCAGCAGTGACCGGGGGGTAGGCACTGAAGCTTTCTTT.

CDR3 bases: TGTGCCAGCAGGGACAGGGGGACTGGCTACACCTTC. Its translation is CASRDRGTGYTF. This chain links TRBV2 with TRBJ1-2; TRBD1 agrees at 10 bases. The CDR3 is 12 residues long. V lost 6 bases to trimming and J lost 7 bases; unmatched junction nucleotides: 2. Looked up from germline, CDR1 is SNHLY and CDR2 is FYNNEI.

V gene TRBV5-1 combines with J gene TRBJ2-5; 12 bases map to TRBD1. The CDR3 spans 15 residues. V gave up 4 bases and J gave up 5 bases; unmatched junction bases: 6. Looked up from germline, CDR1 is SGHRS and CDR2 is YFSETQ. The CDR3, as DNA: TGCGCCAGCAGCACCGGGACAGGGGGCTACGAGACCCAGTACTTC. Translation: CASSTGTGGYETQYF.

The chain couples TRBV7-9 to TRBJ2-5; 9 bases are a match to TRBD1. This CDR3 contains 14 residues. CDR1 and CDR2 from the germline V gene are SEHNR and FQNEAQ (reference sequence). V was clipped by 4 bases and J by 3 bases; unmatched bases: 3. The CDR3 sequence: CASSSTGGEETQYF. DNA for the CDR3: TGTGCCAGCAGCTCGACAGGGGGAGAAGAGACCCAGTACTTC.

This clone appeared once. V usage is TRBV18 and J usage is TRBJ2-2, with 7 nucleotides matching TRBD1. This CDR3 comprises 14 residues. V lost 4 bases, J lost 5 bases, and 4 bases stayed unmatched. Germline CDR1 is KGHSH and CDR2 is LQKENI. For the CDR3, the DNA is TGTGCCAGCTCACGGGACAGACCGACCGGGGAGCTGTTTTTT. Its translation is CASSRDRPTGELFF. The whole variable domain, filled in from reference TRBV18 and TRBJ2-2, reads NAGVMQNPRHLVRRRGQEARLRCSPMKGHSHVYWYRQLPEEGLKFMVYLQKENIIDESGMPKERFSAEFPKEGPSILRIQQVVRGDSAAYFCASSRDRPTGELFFGEGSRLTVL.

This clone was recorded a few times. CDR3 sequence: CASSKTGSNPYGYTF. The DNA for the CDR3 is TGTGCCAGCAGCAAAACAGGGAGCAACCCCTATGGCTACACCTTC. V gene TRBV9 combines with J gene TRBJ1-2; a possible D gene is TRBD1 (6 bases). This CDR3 has 15 residues. Per germline, CDR1 SGDLS and CDR2 YYNGEE. The V gene lost 4 bases and the J gene lost 4 bases, with 17 bases spanning the gap.